The 10 T cell receptor beta chains presented below share a single source sample, sequenced in a study of Ad26.COV2.S vaccination and SARS-CoV-2 variants. Regarding treatment: around 19 received Ad26.COV2.S at low or high dose, single or two shots; roughly 5 received placebo; per-sample allocation not given. The samples date from day 63 after the first vaccine or placebo injection. Clones were sequenced by immunoSEQ multiplex PCR, and TCRdb holds only the in-frame ones, with some missing. The sample lists 320,000 or so clones, almost 90% occurring once. Specimen: peripheral blood, collected in a trial of Ad26.COV2.S vaccine versus placebo. All receptors derive from a person between 18 and 65 years old who received the Ad26.COV2.S COVID-19 vaccine or a placebo.

This chain connects TRBV7-2 to TRBJ1-3; D might be TRBD1 (6 bases). Germline CDR1 reads SGHTA; CDR2 reads FQGNSA. This CDR3 region has 17 residues. The V end was cut by 3 bases, the J end by 2 bases, with 17 bases between. The CDR3 nucleotides read TGTGCCAGCAGCTTTGGTGGGGGGCGAGGGACTGGAAACACCATATATTTT. Protein sequence: CASSFGGGRGTGNTIYF.

The rearrangement links TRBV27 to TRBJ2-3; D is possibly TRBD2 (6 bases). Trimming took 10 bases from V and 0 from J, leaving 29 bases between them. Germline V gives CDR1 MNHEY, CDR2 SMNVEV (reference sequence). There are 19 residues in the CDR3. CDR3 DNA: TGTGCCACCTTTCCGGGACTCCTCCGCCAATTCCTGAGCACAGATACGCAGTATTTT. This sequence encodes CATFPGLLRQFLSTDTQYF.

This sequence joins TRBV28 and TRBJ2-7; D remains ambiguous. The germline V and J ends were trimmed by 4 bases and 2 bases, with 18 bases remaining between them. This CDR3 has 16 amino acids. CDR1 is MDHEN, CDR2 SYDVKM, per germline. The CDR3 coding sequence is TGTGCCAGCAGTTCCTCTTTCGTCCTGGCCCCCTACGAGCAGTACGTC. Amino acids: CASSSSFVLAPYEQYV.

The chain has TRBV18 and TRBJ1-2; D is unclear. Germline V lookup: CDR1 KGHSH, CDR2 LQKENI. V was shortened by 0 bases and J by 1 base, with 6 bases between the two germline ends. This CDR3 region has 14 residues. The CDR3 protein is CASSPPTVNYGYTF. The CDR3 DNA sequence: TGTGCCAGCTCACCACCGACGGTTAACTATGGCTACACCTTC.

The chain couples TRBV29-1 to TRBJ2-5; D ambiguous. Deletions cut 7 bases from V and 5 bases from J, with 17 bases between. Germline-derived CDR1 and CDR2 are SQVTM and ANQGSEA. The CDR3 extends over 13 amino acids. The CDR3 coding sequence is TGCAGCGGTCGACTTGGTCAATGGGAGACCCAGTACTTC. Translated: CSGRLGQWETQYF.

The rearrangement links TRBV2 to TRBJ2-7; unclear D gene. Looked up from germline, CDR1 is SNHLY and CDR2 is FYNNEI. The CDR3 has 12 amino acids. V shed 2 bases and J shed 7 bases, with 9 bases lying between them. CDR3 sequence (DNA): TGTGCCAGCAGTGAACCCGGGTTTGAGCAGTACGTC. Translating it yields CASSEPGFEQYV.

J is TRBJ2-3 and V is TRBV2; D gene uncertain. The CDR3 extends over 13 amino acids. V lost 7 bases to trimming and J lost 4 bases, with 12 bases between them. Germline CDR1 reads SNHLY; CDR2 reads FYNNEI. This chain's CDR3 is CASTERAADTQYF. CDR3 DNA sequence: TGTGCCAGCACGGAACGGGCCGCAGATACGCAGTATTTT.

The chain uses TRBV5-8 and TRBJ1-6, with D uncertain. The CDR3 runs to 13 residues. Trimming took off 4 bases at V and 10 bases at J, with 12 bases between the two ends. The germline gives CDR1 SGHTS, CDR2 YDEGEE. As DNA, the CDR3 is TGTGCCAGCAGCCAGTTACAAGGGTCACCCCTCCACTTT. Amino acid sequence: CASSQLQGSPLHF.

The rearrangement uses TRBV28 and TRBJ1-3, with unresolved D. Germline V gene lookup returns CDR1 MDHEN and CDR2 SYDVKM. V lost 2 bases and J lost 13, with 12 bases in between. The CDR3 has 12 residues. CDR3 residues: CASSLGGSGIYF. DNA of the CDR3: TGTGCCAGCAGTTTAGGAGGGTCGGGGATATATTTT.

The rearrangement links TRBV3-1 (or the pseudogene TRBV3-2) to TRBJ2-2, with 12 bases that match TRBD1. Unmatched junction bases numbered 5, after V lost 3 bases and J lost 6 bases. Germline CDR1 LGHDT, CDR2 YNNKEL (reference sequence). The CDR3 is 16 amino acids. CDR3 loop: CASSHPGQGASGELFF. CDR3 nucleotides: TGTGCCAGCAGCCACCCGGGACAGGGGGCGTCCGGGGAGCTGTTTTTT.